The text below deals with one TCR beta chain. In its sample, this clone was seen a few times. Its antigen remains undetermined. No base qualities exist here, and no much larger clone lies one base off it. Unstimulated PBMCs, after thawing, were stained for CD3, CD4 and CD8 and then FACS-sorted into CD3+CD4+ and CD3+CD8+ populations. Each of the 8 studied subjects was randomized to immunosuppression withdrawal. Genomic DNA was isolated with the Qiagen DNeasy Blood and Tissue Kit. This record belongs to a study of T cell clones after liver transplantation (dated by TCRdb to 2018 to 2020). Looking at the study overall: ITN030ST, the source of the samples, was a randomized trial that attempted immunosuppression withdrawal within 2 years of liver transplantation. Donor-reactive T cell clones were identified by TCRbeta sequencing after a pre-transplant mixed lymphocyte reaction and then tracked in post-transplant blood. As an antigen-independent comparator for donor-reactive sequences, third party-reactive TCRbeta sequences were also identified from pre-transplant MLRs. Of the eight recipients, a few were HCV-positive, while the remaining recipients had been transplanted for non-autoimmune, non-viral indications. The subjects received no induction therapy and were kept on standard immunosuppression until randomization at 12-24 months post-transplant. Tolerance was defined as complete immunosuppression withdrawal for at least one year with no rise in liver enzymes beyond twice the upper limit of normal. Blood samples were collected pre-transplant, pre-randomization before withdrawal, and post-randomization after either full withdrawal or failed withdrawal. Of the 8 liver transplant recipients making up the studied cohort, 3 were classified as tolerant and 5 as non-tolerant. What the work shows at the level of the full study, not this receptor alone: Because allograft tissue specimens were not available, migration of donor-reactive T cells into the graft, rather than deletion, may have occurred. Low numbers of available donor cells limited the measurable donor-reactive repertoire in two subjects. Because of small, heterogeneous patient numbers and non-standardized post-transplant time points, the conclusions were only preliminary. A significant post-transplant decrease in circulating donor-reactive CD4 TCRbeta sequences was observed in most of the 8 subjects, irrespective of tolerance or HCV status. After accounting for repertoire turnover, donor-reactive detection was significantly reduced in 7 of 8 subjects for CD4 and 8 of 8 for CD8. A greater decline was seen for donor-reactive sequences than for third party-reactive sequences, suggesting partial antigen-specific deletion unrelated to withdrawal success.

The junction carries 10 bases between V and J, which are trimmed by 3 bases and 7 bases respectively. The CDR3 contains 13 residues, cysteine and phenylalanine counted. CDR3 DNA is the only sequence kept; it has 39 bases, read in frame from the first base. In the germline V gene (reference sequence), CDR1 corresponds to LNHDA and CDR2 to SQIVND. High-throughput TCRbeta CDR3 sequencing of frozen genomic DNA was performed by immunoSEQ, including PCR amplification, mapping, bias correction and internal controls. Per the source publication's procedure: Only productive rearrangements were retained, with each unique TCRbeta sequence defined by its CDR3 nucleotide sequence together with its V and J gene. For classification of a sequence as donor-reactive, at least 5-fold expansion in CFSE-low cells relative to unstimulated pre-transplant cells and a frequency of at least 0.01% were required. Minimum frequency thresholds were set for each subject on the basis of the unstimulated sample with the lowest template count, so that a detection power of at least 90% was ensured. Repertoire turnover was measured by Jensen-Shannon divergence between the top 1000 TCRbeta sequences post- and pre-transplant. Two-sided Fisher's exact tests were used to test for changes in the detection of donor-reactive sequences. Entries here come from immuneACCESS through TCRdb and include only in-frame sequences with V and J called. Some clones fail to appear in such tables; in the studies checked, an unresolved V gene covers under half of the shortfall, and the cause of the remainder is unknown. V and J calls and clone size come straight from that table; D and trimming were deduced from the DNA. Recorded for this sample are just under 60,000 clones; 70% to 80% of them occurred a single time. Roughly 2.8% of the sample is held by the ten biggest clonotypes.

The clonotype comes from a human patient who received a liver transplant. After a transplant, the donor of the graft may account for some T cells. This sequence uses TRBV19 and TRBJ2-4, with a weak D call of TRBD2 (6 bases match). This material consisted of CD4+ T cells from blood, taken at the approximately 16-month timepoint. The CDR3 is CASSMQEGNIQYF. The base sequence is TGTGCCAGTAGTATGCAGGAGGGGAACATTCAGTACTTC.